Below are 19 T cell receptor beta chains sequenced from a single sample in a study of control samples from healthy donors and cancer patients. Libraries were prepared by immunoSEQ multiplex PCR; TCRdb keeps only in-frame clonotypes and omits some of them. This repertoire shows more than 110,000 clones, roughly nine tenths found once; its top ten account for about 9%. Sequenced: blood. The receptors originated from a woman aged 30 to 39 in good health.

In the case of this clone: Distinct nucleotide sequences in the sample also encode this CDR3. The DNA for the CDR3 is TGTGCCAGCAGCTCCACTAGCGGGAGTTACGAGCAGTACTTC. Encoded protein: CASSSTSGSYEQYF. V usage is TRBV11-2 and J usage is TRBJ2-7, with TRBD2 matching over 11 bases. Per germline, CDR1 SGHAT and CDR2 FQNNGV. The CDR3 spans 14 residues. V trimming: 4 bases; J trimming: 4 bases; junction bases outside the gene matches: 3.

The CDR3 DNA reads as TGCGCCAGCAGCGCAACCCTCCTCACTGGGGCCAACGTCCTGACTTTC. This codes for CASSATLLTGANVLTF. This rearrangement joins TRBV5-1 to TRBJ2-6; D remains ambiguous. This CDR3 contains 16 residues. V was trimmed by 4 bases and J by 2 bases, leaving 13 bases between them. The germline V gene has CDR1 SGHRS and CDR2 YFSETQ.

The rearrangement joins TRBV18 to TRBJ2-7, with 8 nucleotides matching TRBD2. CDR3 length: 16 residues. After removal of 1 base from V and 4 bases from J, the junction contained 9 bases not matched to a gene. Germline CDR1 KGHSH, CDR2 LQKENI. CDR3 region: CASSPRDGRALYEQYF. CDR3 nucleotide sequence: TGTGCCAGCTCACCACGGGACGGGAGGGCCCTATACGAGCAGTACTTC.

This clone was picked up one time. The chain carries TRBV27 and TRBJ1-5, with D unclear. Germline CDR1 reads MNHEY; CDR2 reads SMNVEV (reference sequence). Trimming pared 6 bases from V and 2 bases from J, leaving 8 bases between. The CDR3 has 13 amino acids. CDR3 nucleotide sequence: TGTGCCAGCAGGGTAACCGGCAATCAGCCCCAGCATTTT. Protein: CASRVTGNQPQHF.

The CDR3 reads CASSSPGGETEAFF. The CDR3 region has the DNA TGTGCCAGCAGTAGCCCAGGAGGGGAAACTGAAGCTTTCTTT. V usage is TRBV9 and J usage is TRBJ1-1, with a weak D call TRBD1 (5 bases). In germline, CDR1 is SGDLS, CDR2 YYNGEE. Trimming removed 5 bases at V and 5 bases at J, with 16 bases between. The CDR3 length is 14 residues.

This chain uses TRBV7-8 with TRBJ2-7; TRBD2 agrees at 7 bases. This CDR3 is 13 amino acids long. Germline V gene data show CDR1 as SGHVS and CDR2 as FQNEAQ. V dropped 5 bases and J dropped 6; count of bases not matched to a gene: 7. For the CDR3, the DNA is TGTGCCAGCAGCCCAAGGGGAGGGAGCGAGCAGTACTTC. As protein: CASSPRGGSEQYF.

This sequence joins TRBV21-1 and TRBJ2-7. TRBV21-1 is shown as a pseudogene. The CDR3 runs 16 residues. The CDR3 nucleotides read TGTGCCAGCAGCAAAGAGACGTCAGCCGATTACTACGAGCAGTACTTC. It translates to CASSKETSADYYEQYF.

V is TRBV6-1 and J is TRBJ2-7, with 9 bases fitting TRBD1. The CDR3 loop spans 13 amino acids. Trimming removed 2 bases from V and 9 bases from J; junction bases left unmatched: 5. Germline V CDR1 and CDR2: MNHNS, SASEGT. In nucleotides, the CDR3 is TGTGCCAGCAGTGAAAAGGACAGGGGTTGGCAGTACTTC. Translated: CASSEKDRGWQYF.

This chain links TRBV7-6 with TRBJ1-3; tentative D call: TRBD1 (5 bases). The V end was cut by 5 bases, the J end by 4 bases, with 18 bases between. CDR1 and CDR2 from the germline V gene are SGHVS and FNYEAQ. CDR3 length: 16 amino acids. CDR3: CASSPGTDKAGNTIYF. In nucleotides, the CDR3 is TGTGCCAGCAGCCCAGGGACGGACAAAGCAGGAAACACCATATATTTT.

This clone showed up just once. The J gene is TRBJ1-5, the V gene TRBV28; D might be TRBD1 (5 bases). Trimming took 2 bases from V and 11 from J, leaving 16 bases between them. Germline V lookup: CDR1 MDHEN, CDR2 SYDVKM. The CDR3 totals 14 residues. CDR3 DNA sequence: TGTGCCAGCAGTTTAAGGGGCGGGGTGGGGACCCAGCATTTT. Translation: CASSLRGGVGTQHF.

V usage is TRBV7-9 and J usage is TRBJ2-3; D unclear. Per the germline V gene, CDR1 is SEHNR and CDR2 is FQNEAQ (reference sequence). This CDR3 is 17 amino acids long. Trimming shortened V by 2 bases and J by 0 bases, and 15 bases separated the two germline ends. CDR3 sequence: CASSLTSVSESTDTQYF. The DNA of the CDR3 is TGTGCCAGCAGCTTAACGTCCGTTTCCGAAAGCACAGATACGCAGTATTTT.

In its sample, this clone was seen a few times. For the CDR3, the DNA is TGTGCCAGCAGTAGGACTAGCGGGGATACCTACGAGCAGTACTTC. Its translation is CASSRTSGDTYEQYF. The gene calls are TRBV9 and TRBJ2-7, with 12 positions matching TRBD2. The germline V gene encodes CDR1 SGDLS and CDR2 YYNGEE. With 5 bases clipped from V and 2 bases from J, the junction kept 5 bases outside the gene matches. This CDR3 contains 15 residues.

This chain joins TRBV12-3 or TRBV12-4 and TRBJ1-1; D is unclear. The CDR3 spans 13 residues. V was shortened by 6 bases and J by 1 base, with 9 bases between the two germline ends. The CDR3 protein is CASSRQWNTEAFF. For the CDR3, the DNA is TGTGCCAGCAGCCGTCAGTGGAACACTGAAGCTTTCTTT.

This clone was seen once. The same CDR3 arises from other DNA sequences in this sample as well. This chain joins TRBV5-1 and TRBJ2-5; D is unresolved. V was trimmed by 0 bases and J by 2 bases, leaving 8 bases between them. This CDR3 region has 14 residues. Germline assignment: CDR1 SGHRS and CDR2 YFSETQ. The CDR3, as DNA: TGCGCCAGCAGCTTGGACCGGCAGCAAGAGACCCAGTACTTC. It codes for CASSLDRQQETQYF.

V is TRBV1 and J is TRBJ2-5; TRBD1 was called by the table and not checked on the DNA. TRBV1 is listed as a pseudogene. The CDR3 has 15 residues. The CDR3 spells CTSSDPDRGRETQYF. CDR3 nucleotide sequence: TGCACCAGCAGCGATCCGGACAGGGGGCGAGAGACCCAGTACTTC.

The rearrangement uses TRBV27 and TRBJ1-6; maybe TRBD1 (6 bases). Trimming shortened V by 5 bases and J by 7 bases, and 15 bases separated the two germline ends. The germline V gene has CDR1 MNHEY and CDR2 SMNVEV (reference sequence). The CDR3 is 15 amino acids. The DNA of the CDR3 is TGTGCCAGCAGTCTGCGGGGGGGGCGAAATTCACCCCTCCACTTT. Translated, it gives CASSLRGGRNSPLHF.

The chain uses TRBV5-1 and TRBJ2-7, with 7 bases that match TRBD1. The CDR3 loop spans 15 amino acids. Germline values: CDR1 SGHRS, CDR2 YFSETQ. Trimming removed 0 bases from V and 5 bases from J; junction bases left unmatched: 8. The CDR3 spells CASSLVGRGNNEQYF. CDR3 DNA sequence: TGCGCCAGCAGCTTGGTTGGCAGGGGGAATAACGAGCAGTACTTC.

In this sample, this clone turned up once. This chain links TRBV27 with TRBJ2-7; D remains ambiguous. This CDR3 is 12 amino acids long. Germline CDR1 and CDR2: MNHEY and SMNVEV (reference sequence). V was trimmed by 6 bases and J by 6 bases, leaving 12 bases between them. Written as DNA, the CDR3 is TGTGCCAGCAGAGGTCCCTACTCCGAGCAGTACTTC. This codes for CASRGPYSEQYF.

This rearrangement joins TRBV2 to TRBJ1-1; D possibly corresponds to TRBD1 (5 bases). V was cut by 0 bases and J by 4 bases, with 15 bases left in between. The germline V gene encodes CDR1 SNHLY and CDR2 FYNNEI. The CDR3 is made up of 16 amino acids. The CDR3 nucleotides read TGTGCCAGCAGTGAAGCGCGTGACAGCTCATCCACTGAAGCTTTCTTT. Protein: CASSEARDSSSTEAFF.